The 12 T cell receptor beta chains listed next were all sequenced from one sample in a study of control samples from healthy donors and cancer patients. Assay: immunoSEQ multiplex PCR; the TCRdb copy retains only in-frame clones and omits some. The table lists about 71,000 clones, roughly 91% of them singletons. Sequenced material: PBMCs. Every receptor here comes from a man in his sixties with lung cancer.

This chain uses TRBV25-1 with TRBJ2-7; D uncertain. CDR1 MGHDK and CDR2 SYGVNS come from the germline V gene. Trimming shortened V by 5 bases and J by 5 bases, and 13 bases separated the two germline ends. The CDR3 sequence is 13 residues long. The CDR3 here is CASSRGPADEQYF. DNA of the CDR3: TGTGCCAGCAGTAGAGGACCTGCTGACGAGCAGTACTTC.

This chain connects TRBV7-8 to TRBJ1-1, with D unclear. Per the germline V gene, CDR1 is SGHVS and CDR2 is FQNEAQ. This CDR3 has 13 residues. V lost 5 bases and J lost 1, with 8 bases in between. The CDR3 DNA reads as TGTGCCAGCAGCCTAATACCGAACACTGAAGCTTTCTTT. Its translation is CASSLIPNTEAFF.

The gene calls are TRBV19 and TRBJ1-4; TRBD1 agrees at 10 bases. Germline V CDR1 and CDR2: LNHDA, SQIVND (reference sequence). CDR3 size: 15 residues. V was pared by 5 bases and J by 7 bases, with 7 bases of the junction left unmatched. CDR3 nucleotides: TGTGCCAGTAGTGTCTCCGGGACAGGGGCTGAAAAACTGTTTTTT. It is translated as CASSVSGTGAEKLFF.

This clone was found once. V usage is TRBV7-2 and J usage is TRBJ1-2, with TRBD1 matching 7 bases. The germline gives CDR1 SGHTA, CDR2 FQGNSA. The CDR3 loop spans 15 amino acids. V gave up 3 bases and J gave up 8 bases; unmatched junction bases: 12. This CDR3 reads CASSLPQGGKVGYTF. The CDR3, as DNA: TGTGCCAGCAGCTTGCCCCAAGGGGGCAAAGTCGGCTACACCTTC.

The CDR3 DNA reads as TGTGCCAGCAGCTTGGCCACGGATCCCACCCGGGAGACCCAGTACTTC. Encoded protein: CASSLATDPTRETQYF. The rearrangement links TRBV5-4 to TRBJ2-5; D remains unclear. V shed 0 bases and J shed 5 bases, with 17 bases lying between them. The CDR3 has 16 amino acids. Germline V gene data show CDR1 as SGHNT and CDR2 as YYREEE (reference sequence).

This clone has a single count. The rearrangement links TRBV30 to TRBJ1-2; TRBD1 matches 7 bases. Trimming at V came to 0 bases and at J to 2 bases, leaving 3 bases not matched to a gene. This CDR3 spans 14 amino acids. Per the germline V gene, CDR1 is GTSNPN and CDR2 is SVGIG (reference sequence). This CDR3 is CAWSVKGANYGYTF. DNA of the CDR3: TGTGCCTGGAGTGTAAAGGGGGCGAACTATGGCTACACCTTC.

The V call is TRBV4-2, the J call TRBJ1-2; tentatively, D is TRBD1 (5 bases). V shed 3 bases and J shed 3 bases, with 14 bases lying between them. Germline V gene sequence: CDR1 LGHNA, CDR2 YNFKEQ. The CDR3 spans 15 residues. CDR3 in amino acids: CASSHLGGGDYGYTF. DNA for the CDR3: TGTGCCAGCAGCCACCTCGGCGGGGGGGACTATGGCTACACCTTC.

The chain has TRBV30 and TRBJ1-1, with no clear D. Per the germline V gene, CDR1 is GTSNPN and CDR2 is SVGIG (reference sequence). The germline V and J ends were trimmed by 2 bases and 7 bases, with 11 bases remaining between them. The CDR3 runs to 12 residues. The CDR3 bases are TGTGCCTGGAGTCCCTTAGGGTATGAAGCTTTCTTT. It translates to CAWSPLGYEAFF.

The chain carries TRBV7-8 and TRBJ1-2, with D unclear. CDR3 length: 13 residues. The V end was cut by 4 bases, the J end by 8 bases, with 14 bases between. Germline V gene sequence: CDR1 SGHVS, CDR2 FQNEAQ. The CDR3 loop reads CASSSNLQGGYTF. In DNA form, the CDR3 reads TGTGCCAGCAGCTCAAACCTTCAAGGCGGCTACACCTTC.

The genes are TRBV7-9 and TRBJ2-7; the D gene is possibly TRBD2 (5 bases). Germline values: CDR1 SEHNR, CDR2 FQNEAQ (reference sequence). CDR3 size: 12 residues. The V and J ends lost 3 bases and 7 bases respectively, with 10 bases between them. The CDR3 nucleotides are TGTGCCAGCAGCTTCGCGGGTCCGGAGCAGTACGTC. Amino acid sequence: CASSFAGPEQYV.

The J gene is TRBJ1-4, the V gene TRBV5-6; maybe TRBD1 (6 bases). V was cut by 4 bases and J by 8 bases, with 18 bases left in between. The CDR3 spans 15 residues. CDR1 SGHDT and CDR2 YYEEEE come from the germline V gene. CDR3 in DNA: TGTGCCAGCAGCCCAAACAGGGTACAAAGAGAAAAACTGTTTTTT. Residues: CASSPNRVQREKLFF.

This clone was detected once. The rearrangement uses TRBV5-1 and TRBJ2-5; 8 bases are shared with TRBD2. From germline, CDR1 is SGHRS and CDR2 YFSETQ. This CDR3 comprises 17 residues. V shed 4 bases and J 3 bases; nucleotides not matched to a gene: 14. Here the CDR3 reads CASSPGDSRGVEETQYF. The CDR3 DNA sequence: TGCGCCAGCAGCCCGGGCGACTCGCGGGGGGTCGAAGAGACCCAGTACTTC. Full variable domain (outside the CDR3, taken from reference TRBV5-1 and TRBJ2-5): KAGVTQTPRYLIKTRGQQVTLSCSPISGHRSVSWYQQTPGQGLQFLFEYFSETQRNKGNFPGRFSGRQFSNSRSEMNVSTLELGDSALYLCASSPGDSRGVEETQYFGPGTRLLVL.